This is a list of T cell receptor beta chains from one sample in a study of T cell repertoires in cytomegalovirus infection. TCRdb reanalysed the reads using MiXCR and keeps one entry per CDR3 protein. The sample lists roughly 760,000 distinct CDR3 sequences; 35% to 45% were seen once. The sample taken for sequencing was PBMCs. These TCRs come from a human donor in good health (CMV status not recorded). Some clones in this sample may be carry-over from other donors' samples. The CDR3 runs from the conserved cysteine through the conserved F or W. D genes are given only for firm matches. Size tells how often a clone was seen (once, few, many) or the class of an expanded clone, and some rows leave it out.

many	-	TRBV7-9	TRBJ2-1	TGTGCCAGCAGTGATCACAATGAGCAGTTCTTC	CASSDHNEQFF
few	-	TRBV9	TRBJ1-1	TGTGCCAGCAGCGTAAGAGGGAACGCTGAAGCTTTCTTT	CASSVRGNAEAFF
few	TRBD2	TRBV10-3	TRBJ2-7	TGTGCCATCAGTACCGGGACTAGCGGGAGCAGCCCCGAGCAGTACTTC	CAISTGTSGSSPEQYF
-	TRBD1	TRBV6-1	TRBJ2-7	TGTGCCAGCAGTTCCATCGACAGGGCTATCCCCTACGAGCAGTACTTC	CASSSIDRAIPYEQYF
-	-	TRBV7-9	TRBJ2-2	TGTGCCAGCAGCTTCGGACTTACGAACACCGGGGAGCTGTTTTTT	CASSFGLTNTGELFF
-	TRBD1	TRBV5-1	TRBJ1-4	TGCGCCAGCAGCACACCGGGACAGGGACCTGAAAAACTGTTTTTT	CASSTPGQGPEKLFF
few	-	TRBV6-5	TRBJ2-7	TGTGCCAGCAGTTACTCCTTAGGCAGGTTGCCCCATCTCTACTACGAGCAGTACTTC	CASSYSLGRLPHLYYEQYF
few	-	TRBV7-8	TRBJ1-1	TGTGCCAGCAGTCCCGTGTACGGGGGTACTGAAGCTTTCTTT	CASSPVYGGTEAFF
few	-	TRBV28	TRBJ2-5	TGTGCCAGCAGTTCTCCCCCCCCAGGGGGGAGAGAGACCCAGTACTTC	CASSSPPPGGRETQYF
-	-	TRBV7-9	TRBJ1-4	TGTGCCAGCAGCTTAGATTTGGTTCAGCAGGGACTTCGAGCAACTAATGAAAAACTGTTTTTT	CASSLDLVQQGLRATNEKLFF
-	-	TRBV4-2	TRBJ2-7	TGTGCCAGCAGCCAAGATCTTGGAGGGGCCTACGAGCAGTACTTC	CASSQDLGGAYEQYF
-	-	TRBV20-1	TRBJ1-2	TGCAGTGCTACCCAGACAGTTTCTAACTATGGCTACACCTTC	CSATQTVSNYGYTF
-	TRBD1	TRBV20-1	TRBJ2-7	TGCAGTGCTGGCGGGAACAGGGGGGCCTACGAGCAGTACTTC	CSAGGNRGAYEQYF
-	-	TRBV19	TRBJ1-5	TGTGCCAGTAGTAGGAAACTGGTGAATAGCAATCAGCCCCAGCATTTT	CASSRKLVNSNQPQHF
-	TRBD1	TRBV5-1	TRBJ2-3	TGCGCCAGCAGCTTAAATACCGGGACAGGGCTTTCAGATACGCAGTATTTT	CASSLNTGTGLSDTQYF
-	TRBD1	TRBV28	TRBJ1-1	TGTGCCAGCAGTTTATCCGGCAGGGGGCTCGCTGAAGCTTTCTTT	CASSLSGRGLAEAFF
few	-	TRBV5-1	TRBJ2-2	TGCGCCAGCAGCTTGGATGACAGGCTGAGCACCGGGGAGCTGTTTTTT	CASSLDDRLSTGELFF
-	-	TRBV5-4	TRBJ2-6	TGTGCCAGCAGCTTGCCGGCTGCTGGGGCCAACGTCCTGACTTTC	CASSLPAAGANVLTF
-	TRBD2	TRBV5-5	TRBJ2-1	TGTGCCAGCAGCCAATTCCTGACTAGCGGGAGCAATGAGCAGTTCTTC	CASSQFLTSGSNEQFF
-	-	TRBV30	TRBJ1-1	TGTGCCTGGAGTGTAGGACTTCCCACTGAAGCTTTCTTT	CAWSVGLPTEAFF
few	-	TRBV27	TRBJ1-4	TGTGCCAGCAGCCAAAAACTTCAGCTTCAATGGGAAAAACTGTTTTTT	CASSQKLQLQWEKLFF
-	-	TRBV12-3/TRBV12-4	TRBJ2-1	TGTGCCAGCAATCTAGGGGTAGCCCTTTACAATGAGCAGTTCTTC	CASNLGVALYNEQFF
-	-	TRBV2	TRBJ2-3	TGTGCCAGCAGTGAACAGGGCCCAGATACGCAGTATTTT	CASSEQGPDTQYF
-	-	TRBV6-2/TRBV6-3	TRBJ1-5	TGTGCCAGCAGCATAAGGGGGAATTATCAGCCCCAGCATTTT	CASSIRGNYQPQHF
-	TRBD1	TRBV9	TRBJ1-1	TGTGCCAGCAGCATCTCCGGACAGGGTTCGGGTTCAACTGAAGCTTTCTTT	CASSISGQGSGSTEAFF
-	-	TRBV7-3	TRBJ1-1	TGTGCCAGCAGCCGGGGGGATAAGGGGACTGAAGCTTTCTTT	CASSRGDKGTEAFF
-	-	TRBV4-2	TRBJ2-2	TGTGCCAGCAGCCAAGGTGCAGGGAACACCGGGGAGCTGTTTTTT	CASSQGAGNTGELFF
-	TRBD1	TRBV7-9	TRBJ1-1	TGTGCCAGCGGGCTACAGGGGGCCAAAACTGAAGCTTTCTTT	CASGLQGAKTEAFF
few	-	TRBV7-6	TRBJ2-1	TGTGCCAGCAGCTTAGACGGCTCTACCTACAATGAGCAGTTCTTC	CASSLDGSTYNEQFF
few	-	TRBV7-6	TRBJ1-3	TGTGCCAGCAGGGTCGGAAACACCATATATTTT	CASRVGNTIYF
-	-	TRBV29-1	TRBJ1-1	TGCAGCGTGTCTCGGACAGCTAAGAACACTGAAGCTTTCTTT	CSVSRTAKNTEAFF